Shown below are 30 T cell receptor beta chains from a single sample sequenced in a study of blood T cell repertoires in COVID-19. Sequencing was performed with immunoSEQ multiplex PCR; in TCRdb, only in-frame clones are kept and a portion is missing. In the table there are about 360,000 clones, 80% to 90% of which are singletons. The sample consisted of PBMCs or T cells enriched from blood (not recorded which). Source of these receptors: a young man who had recovered from COVID-19.

This rearrangement joins TRBV6-5 to TRBJ1-2; TRBD1 matches at 7 bases. The CDR3 is 13 residues long. The junction had 2 bases not matched to a gene; V was cut back by 2 bases and J by 5 bases. CDR1 is MNHEY, CDR2 SVGAGI, per germline. The CDR3 here is CASSYDREYGYTF. CDR3 sequence (DNA): TGTGCCAGCAGTTACGACAGGGAATATGGCTACACCTTC.

V is TRBV21-1 and J is TRBJ1-6; the listed D gene, TRBD1, was not tested against the DNA. TRBV21-1 is a known pseudogene. The CDR3 sequence is 19 residues long. The CDR3 coding sequence is TGTGCCAGCAGCCTTAGGGACAGTTGTTATTGCTCCTATAATTCACCCCTCCACTTT. It specifies CASSLRDSCYCSYNSPLHF.

The chain has TRBV20-1 and TRBJ2-5, with TRBD1 identical over 8 bases. Trimming removed 5 bases from V and 4 bases from J; junction bases left unmatched: 3. The CDR3 is 12 residues long. Germline lookup yields CDR1 DFQATT and CDR2 SNEGSKA (reference sequence). As DNA, the CDR3 is TGCAGTGCTCGTGACAGGGGAGAGACCCAGTACTTC. The encoded protein is CSARDRGETQYF.

The chain recombines TRBV5-1 with TRBJ2-1, with a possible D match to TRBD2 (5 bases). The CDR3 is made up of 14 amino acids. The V and J ends lost 0 bases and 5 bases respectively, with 9 bases between them. Germline V gene data show CDR1 as SGHRS and CDR2 as YFSETQ. The CDR3 DNA follows: TGCGCCAGCAGCTTGGAGCCGGGAAACAATGAGCAGTTCTTC. Translating it yields CASSLEPGNNEQFF. The full variable domain, completed using reference TRBV5-1 and TRBJ2-1, is KAGVTQTPRYLIKTRGQQVTLSCSPISGHRSVSWYQQTPGQGLQFLFEYFSETQRNKGNFPGRFSGRQFSNSRSEMNVSTLELGDSALYLCASSLEPGNNEQFFGPGTRLTVL.

This clone is a singleton in its sample. This rearrangement joins TRBV18 to TRBJ2-7, with D possibly TRBD1 on 5 matching bases. V lost 2 bases, J lost 5 bases, and 10 bases lay in between. The CDR3 length is 13 residues. Germline V gene sequence: CDR1 KGHSH, CDR2 LQKENI. CDR3 nucleotides: TGTGCCAGCTCACCAGTGGGGCTGGACGAGCAGTACTTC. It yields the protein CASSPVGLDEQYF.

The chain joins TRBV10-3 to TRBJ1-3; 9 positions match TRBD1. Germline CDR1 is ENHRY and CDR2 is SYGVKD. J gave up 4 bases and V 9 bases, and 4 bases lay outside the gene matches. The CDR3 has 13 amino acids. The chain's CDR3 is CAIGQGLGNTIYF. DNA of the CDR3: TGTGCCATAGGACAGGGGCTAGGAAACACCATATATTTT.

J is TRBJ1-2 and V is TRBV2; perhaps TRBD1 as D (6 bases). From germline, CDR1 is SNHLY and CDR2 FYNNEI. Between the trimmed V and J ends, which lost 8 bases and 4 bases, there was a span of 11 bases. CDR3 length: 12 residues. The CDR3 region has the DNA TGTGCCAGCGGCCTGGACAGCTATGGCTACACCTTC. It translates to CASGLDSYGYTF.

V is TRBV3-1 (or the pseudogene TRBV3-2) and J is TRBJ2-5, with 8 bases identical to TRBD2. V was clipped by 4 bases and J by 5 bases; unmatched bases: 15. The length of the CDR3 is 17 residues. Germline V gives CDR1 LGHDT, CDR2 YNNKEL (reference sequence). The CDR3 sequence: CASSLIRPGLGEETQYF. In DNA, the CDR3 is TGTGCCAGCAGCCTAATCCGACCGGGACTAGGAGAGGAGACCCAGTACTTC.

The V and J genes are TRBV5-1 and TRBJ1-2, with D maybe TRBD1 (5 bases). Trimming removed 4 bases at V and 5 bases at J, with 21 bases between. Germline V gene data show CDR1 as SGHRS and CDR2 as YFSETQ. The CDR3 runs 16 residues. CDR3 DNA: TGCGCCAGCAGCATAGATGGGGCGACCCTCGATTATGGCTACACCTTC. It encodes CASSIDGATLDYGYTF. Combining the CDR3 with reference TRBV5-1 and TRBJ1-2 gives the whole variable domain KAGVTQTPRYLIKTRGQQVTLSCSPISGHRSVSWYQQTPGQGLQFLFEYFSETQRNKGNFPGRFSGRQFSNSRSEMNVSTLELGDSALYLCASSIDGATLDYGYTFGSGTRLTVV.

V usage is TRBV18 and J usage is TRBJ1-2; D might be TRBD1 (5 bases). Germline CDR1 is KGHSH and CDR2 is LQKENI. V was clipped by 6 bases and J by 1 base, with 15 bases between them. The CDR3 is 15 amino acids. The CDR3 reads CASSPLDKLNYGYTF. The CDR3 bases are TGTGCCAGCTCTCCCCTGGACAAACTTAACTATGGCTACACCTTC. The complete variable domain, with remaining parts taken from reference TRBV18 and TRBJ1-2, reads NAGVMQNPRHLVRRRGQEARLRCSPMKGHSHVYWYRQLPEEGLKFMVYLQKENIIDESGMPKERFSAEFPKEGPSILRIQQVVRGDSAAYFCASSPLDKLNYGYTFGSGTRLTVV.

The rearrangement uses TRBV4-1 and TRBJ1-1, with a weak D call TRBD1 (5 bases). CDR3 length equals 14 residues. The germline gives CDR1 MGHRA, CDR2 YSYEKL. V lost 6 bases and J lost 0, with 11 bases in between. This chain's CDR3 is CASRPGSVNTEAFF. The CDR3 nucleotides read TGCGCCAGCAGACCAGGGTCGGTGAACACTGAAGCTTTCTTT.

The chain links TRBV6-5 to TRBJ2-2, with 8 bases aligning to TRBD2. Trimming cost V 0 bases and J 5 bases; bases outside gene matches: 5. The V gene's germline CDR1 is MNHEY and CDR2 SVGAGI. This CDR3 region has 16 residues. The CDR3 DNA follows: TGTGCCAGCAGTTACTCCGCGGGGGGTGCAACCGGGGAGCTGTTTTTT. It encodes CASSYSAGGATGELFF.

This chain joins TRBV6-5 and TRBJ1-3; D is possibly TRBD1 (5 bases). CDR3 size: 15 residues. Germline V gene data show CDR1 as MNHEY and CDR2 as SVGAGI. V gave up 0 bases and J gave up 5 bases, with 11 bases separating them. The CDR3 DNA is TGTGCCAGCAGTTACTCCGACAGCTCAAGAAACACCATATATTTT. As protein: CASSYSDSSRNTIYF.

V is TRBV27 and J is TRBJ1-6; 12 bases match TRBD1. Germline V lookup: CDR1 MNHEY, CDR2 SMNVEV (reference sequence). CDR3 length: 19 amino acids. J lost 5 bases, V lost 5 bases, and 13 bases had no gene match. The chain's CDR3 is CASSLRPGQGARNNSPLHF. CDR3 DNA sequence: TGTGCCAGCAGTCTACGCCCGGGACAGGGGGCTCGAAATAATTCACCCCTCCACTTT.

J is TRBJ2-6 and V is TRBV19; a possible D gene is TRBD1 (6 bases). The V end lost 3 bases, the J end lost 0 bases, and 9 bases lay between the germline ends. The CDR3 consists of 16 residues. Germline CDR1 reads LNHDA; CDR2 reads SQIVND (reference sequence). CDR3 region: CASSIQGGSGANVLTF. DNA of the CDR3: TGTGCCAGTAGTATTCAAGGGGGCTCTGGGGCCAACGTCCTGACTTTC.

The CDR3 spells CASSPGARIGTDTQYF. The CDR3 DNA reads as TGTGCCAGCAGCCCAGGGGCTAGAATCGGCACAGATACGCAGTATTTT. The chain recombines TRBV7-6 with TRBJ2-3; D is possibly TRBD1 (6 bases). Germline lookup yields CDR1 SGHVS and CDR2 FNYEAQ. This CDR3 is 16 amino acids long. V shed 5 bases and J shed 1 base, with 16 bases lying between them.

This chain connects TRBV10-2 to TRBJ2-1, with D possibly TRBD2 on 5 matching bases. From germline, CDR1 is WSHSY and CDR2 SAAADI. This CDR3 has 14 amino acids. V lost 4 bases, J lost 6 bases, and 13 bases lay in between. The DNA for the CDR3 is TGCGCCAGCAGTGCACAGCGGAAAGCCAATGAGCAGTTCTTC. Translated, it gives CASSAQRKANEQFF.

This chain links TRBV19 with TRBJ1-1; the match to TRBD1 covers 8 bases. V was pared by 1 base and J by 1 base, with 8 bases of the junction left unmatched. Germline-derived CDR1 and CDR2 are LNHDA and SQIVND (reference sequence). This CDR3 has 17 residues. The CDR3 DNA reads as TGTGCCAGTAGTATAGTCGGGACAGGCATTTCGAACACTGAAGCTTTCTTT. As protein: CASSIVGTGISNTEAFF.

As concerns this clone: One junction end does not reproduce the germline sequence, and a read error may be involved. This chain joins TRBV2 and TRBJ1-6; 11 nucleotides align to TRBD1. CDR3 length: 15 amino acids. CDR1 and CDR2 (germline): SNHLY, FYNNEI. In DNA form, the CDR3 reads TGTGCCAGCAGTGAGGACAGGGGGCTGGATTCACTCCTCCACTTT. Its translation is CASSEDRGLDSLLHF.

The gene calls are TRBV11-2 and TRBJ1-3; 9 positions match TRBD1. Germline-derived CDR1 and CDR2 are SGHAT and FQNNGV. The trim removed 2 bases at V and 4 bases at J, leaving 6 bases unmatched. The CDR3 loop spans 16 amino acids. The CDR3 here is CASSLQWGTGGNTIYF. DNA for the CDR3: TGTGCCAGCAGCTTACAATGGGGGACAGGGGGAAACACCATATATTTT. The whole variable domain, filled in from reference TRBV11-2 and TRBJ1-3, reads EAGVAQSPRYKIIEKRQSVAFWCNPISGHATLYWYQQILGQGPKLLIQFQNNGVVDDSQLPKDRFSAERLKGVDSTLKIQPAKLEDSAVYLCASSLQWGTGGNTIYFGEGSWLTVV.

The J gene is TRBJ1-2, the V gene TRBV6-1; maybe TRBD1 (6 bases). Looked up from germline, CDR1 is MNHNS and CDR2 is SASEGT. The V end was cut by 1 base, the J end by 4 bases, with 13 bases between. This CDR3 region has 15 residues. DNA for the CDR3: TGTGCCAGCAGTGAAGGGTTCGGGACAAGCTATGGCTACACCTTC. Translation: CASSEGFGTSYGYTF.

This clone was seen a handful of times. The chain recombines TRBV7-9 with TRBJ1-5; 9 positions agree with TRBD1. With 1 base clipped from V and 6 bases from J, the junction kept 7 bases outside the gene matches. This CDR3 is built from 16 residues. Germline CDR1 is SEHNR and CDR2 is FQNEAQ (reference sequence). CDR3 bases: TGTGCCAGCAGCTTAGGGTGGACAGGGGTACGTCAGCCCCAGCATTTT. This encodes CASSLGWTGVRQPQHF.

The genes are TRBV7-9 and TRBJ2-7; D is possibly TRBD1 (6 bases). CDR1 and CDR2 from the germline V gene are SEHNR and FQNEAQ (reference sequence). The germline V and J ends were trimmed by 3 bases and 2 bases, with 8 bases remaining between them. The CDR3 has 13 residues. This CDR3 is CASSFRGTYEQYF. The CDR3 DNA follows: TGTGCCAGCAGCTTTAGGGGGACCTACGAGCAGTACTTC.

The J gene is TRBJ1-2, the V gene TRBV12-3 or TRBV12-4, with TRBD1 as a possible D gene (5 bases). V was clipped by 5 bases and J by 4 bases, with 11 bases between them. CDR3 size: 13 residues. The CDR3, as DNA: TGTGCCAGCAGTGTCGGGGGTCCCTATGGCTACACCTTC. Its protein is CASSVGGPYGYTF.

This sequence joins TRBV5-4 and TRBJ2-1, with 8 nucleotides matching TRBD2. J was trimmed by 1 base and V by 4 bases; bases with no gene match: 4. Per the germline V gene, CDR1 is SGHNT and CDR2 is YYREEE (reference sequence). The CDR3 loop spans 15 amino acids. As DNA, the CDR3 is TGTGCCAGCAGCGGACTAGCTGGTTCCTACAATGAGCAGTTCTTC. This sequence encodes CASSGLAGSYNEQFF.

This chain joins TRBV19 and TRBJ2-7; 7 bases line up with TRBD2. Germline CDR1 and CDR2: LNHDA and SQIVND (reference sequence). Losses at the gene ends were 3 bases for V and 1 base for J; bases not matched to a gene: 3. CDR3 length: 14 amino acids. CDR3 sequence (DNA): TGTGCCAGTAGTATCCTCGGGGGGTCCTACGAGCAGTACTTC. It codes for CASSILGGSYEQYF. The full variable domain, its missing parts supplied by reference TRBV19 and TRBJ2-7, is DGGITQSPKYLFRKEGQNVTLSCEQNLNHDAMYWYRQDPGQGLRLIYYSQIVNDFQKGDIAEGYSVSREKKESFPLTVTSAQKNPTAFYLCASSILGGSYEQYFGPGTRLTVT.

The chain is built from TRBV28 and TRBJ1-2; D is ambiguous. Germline lookup yields CDR1 MDHEN and CDR2 SYDVKM. Trimming left V 2 bases short and J 8 bases short, with 9 bases between. The CDR3 covers 12 residues. The CDR3 DNA follows: TGTGCCAGCAGTTTAGCCCCTCGGGGCTACACCTTC. It yields the protein CASSLAPRGYTF.

This clone has more than one count but fewer than ten. The chain uses TRBV29-1 and TRBJ2-7, with 8 bases matching TRBD1. V lost 5 bases, J lost 7 bases, and 4 bases stayed unmatched. This CDR3 region has 11 residues. Germline V CDR1 and CDR2: SQVTM, ANQGSEA. CDR3 loop: CSVQGAGEQYF. CDR3 nucleotide sequence: TGCAGCGTTCAGGGGGCCGGGGAGCAGTACTTC.

This clone showed up just once. The chain is built from TRBV5-5 and TRBJ1-1, with a weak D call TRBD1 (6 bases). Germline CDR1 is SGHKS and CDR2 is YYEKEE (reference sequence). The length of the CDR3 is 13 residues. Trimming shortened V by 4 bases and J by 7 bases, and 14 bases separated the two germline ends. The CDR3 coding sequence is TGTGCCAGCAGCCTGCGAACAGGGAATGAAGCTTTCTTT. Its translation: CASSLRTGNEAFF.

The DNA of the CDR3 is TGTGCCAGCTCACAGGGACAGGGGACCAACGAGCAGTACTTC. The encoded protein is CASSQGQGTNEQYF. The V call is TRBV18, the J call TRBJ2-7; 10 positions match TRBD1. J was trimmed by 5 bases and V by 4 bases; bases with no gene match: 5. CDR1 is KGHSH and CDR2 is LQKENI in the germline V gene. The CDR3 consists of 14 residues.